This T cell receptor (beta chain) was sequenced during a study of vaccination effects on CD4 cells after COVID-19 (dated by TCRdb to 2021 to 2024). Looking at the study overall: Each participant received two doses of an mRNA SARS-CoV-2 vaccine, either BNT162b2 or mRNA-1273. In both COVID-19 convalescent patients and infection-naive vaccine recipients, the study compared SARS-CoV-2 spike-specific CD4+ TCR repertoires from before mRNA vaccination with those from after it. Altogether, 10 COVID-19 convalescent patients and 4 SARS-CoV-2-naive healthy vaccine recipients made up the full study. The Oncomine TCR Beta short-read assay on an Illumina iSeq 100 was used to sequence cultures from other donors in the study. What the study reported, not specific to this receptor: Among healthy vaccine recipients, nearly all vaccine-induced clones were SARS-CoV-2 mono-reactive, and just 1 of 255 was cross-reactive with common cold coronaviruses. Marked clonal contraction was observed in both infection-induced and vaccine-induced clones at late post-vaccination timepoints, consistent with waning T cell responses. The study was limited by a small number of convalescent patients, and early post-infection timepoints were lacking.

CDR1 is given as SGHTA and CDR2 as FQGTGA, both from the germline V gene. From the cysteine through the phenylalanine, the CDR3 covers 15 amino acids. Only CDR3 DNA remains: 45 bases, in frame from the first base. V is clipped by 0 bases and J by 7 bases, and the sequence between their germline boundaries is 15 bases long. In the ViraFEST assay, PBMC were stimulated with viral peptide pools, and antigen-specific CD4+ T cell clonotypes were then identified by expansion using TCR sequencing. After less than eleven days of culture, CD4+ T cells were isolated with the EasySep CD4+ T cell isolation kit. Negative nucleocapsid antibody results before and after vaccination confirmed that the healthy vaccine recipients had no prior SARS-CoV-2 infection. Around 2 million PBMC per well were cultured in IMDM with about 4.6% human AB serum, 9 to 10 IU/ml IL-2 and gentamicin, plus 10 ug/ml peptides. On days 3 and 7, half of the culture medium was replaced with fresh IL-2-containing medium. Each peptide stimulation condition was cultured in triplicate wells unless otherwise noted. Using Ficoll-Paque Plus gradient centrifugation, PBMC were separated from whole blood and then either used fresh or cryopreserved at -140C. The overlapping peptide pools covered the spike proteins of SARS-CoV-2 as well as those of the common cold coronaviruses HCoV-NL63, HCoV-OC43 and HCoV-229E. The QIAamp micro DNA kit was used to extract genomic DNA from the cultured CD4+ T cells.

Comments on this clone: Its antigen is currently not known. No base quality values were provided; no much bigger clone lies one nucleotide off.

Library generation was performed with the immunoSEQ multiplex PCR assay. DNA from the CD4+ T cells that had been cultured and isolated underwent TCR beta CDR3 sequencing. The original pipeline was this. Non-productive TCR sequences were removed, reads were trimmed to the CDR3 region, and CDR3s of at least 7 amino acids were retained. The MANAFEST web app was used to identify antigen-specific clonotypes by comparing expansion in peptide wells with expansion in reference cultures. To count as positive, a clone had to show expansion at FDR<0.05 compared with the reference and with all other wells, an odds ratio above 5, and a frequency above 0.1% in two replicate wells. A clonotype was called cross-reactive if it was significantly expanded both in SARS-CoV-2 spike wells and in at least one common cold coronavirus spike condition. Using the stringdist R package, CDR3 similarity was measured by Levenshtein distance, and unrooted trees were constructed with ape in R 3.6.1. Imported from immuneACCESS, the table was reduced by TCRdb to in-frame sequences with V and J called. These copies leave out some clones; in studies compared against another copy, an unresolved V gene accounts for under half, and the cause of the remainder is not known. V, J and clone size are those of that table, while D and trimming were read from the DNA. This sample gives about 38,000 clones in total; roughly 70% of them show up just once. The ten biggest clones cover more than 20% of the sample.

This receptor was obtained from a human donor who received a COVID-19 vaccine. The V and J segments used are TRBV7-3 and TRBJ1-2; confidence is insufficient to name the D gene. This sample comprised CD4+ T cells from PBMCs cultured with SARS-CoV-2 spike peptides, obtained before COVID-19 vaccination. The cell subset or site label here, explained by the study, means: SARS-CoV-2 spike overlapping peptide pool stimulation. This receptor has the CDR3 CASSLTTGGLAGYTF. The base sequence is TGTGCCAGCAGCTTAACCACCGGAGGGTTAGCTGGCTACACCTTC. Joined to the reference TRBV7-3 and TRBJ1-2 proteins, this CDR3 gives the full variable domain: GAGVSQTPSNKVTEKGKYVELRCDPISGHTALYWYRQSLGQGPEFLIYFQGTGAADDSGLPNDRFFAVRPEGSVSTLKIQRTERGDSAVYLCASSLTTGGLAGYTFGSGTRLTVV.